Listed below are T cell receptor beta chains from one sample, sequenced in a study of Graves' ophthalmopathy and Graves' hyperthyroidism. In TCRdb, the multiplex PCR reads were re-called with MiXCR into one record per CDR3 protein. In the table there are some 1.1 million distinct CDR3 sequences, about 38% of which are singletons. Sequenced sample: peripheral blood or thyroid tissue (not recorded which). The receptor set was obtained from an adult man with Graves' hyperthyroidism. CDR3s include the opening cysteine and the closing phenylalanine or tryptophan. Each record gives: V gene, clone size, J gene, CDR3 protein. Rows may omit the clone size; those that give it use once, few, many or a size class.

TRBV10-2	-	TRBJ1-2	CASSEPDPSYGYTF
TRBV29-1	-	TRBJ2-2	CSVESGTENTGELFF
TRBV20-1	many	TRBJ2-7	CSAPDRGDGEQYF
TRBV29-1	many	TRBJ2-7	CSAAGTSGVKSSYEQYF
TRBV7-9	-	TRBJ2-5	CASSTGSTEHNNQETQYF
TRBV7-3	-	TRBJ2-2	CASSLRAAGLTGGELFF
TRBV28	-	TRBJ2-5	CASSPLRDTKETQYF
TRBV10-3	-	TRBJ1-1	CASTEQFTGRGGDTEAFF
TRBV6-5	many	TRBJ1-2	CASSEDRTGGYTF
TRBV27	many	TRBJ1-6	CASSFWSSPLHF
TRBV15	-	-	CATSRDPLANNEQFF
TRBV14	few	TRBJ2-6	CVSSERGFTYSGANVLTF
TRBV20-1	many	TRBJ1-2	CSARIQQSGGSYGYTF
TRBV7-9	-	-	CASSLAGRYNEQFF
TRBV19	-	TRBJ2-2	CASSTIDRGRSGELFF
TRBV10-3	-	TRBJ1-4	CAISPQGGERLLF
TRBV24-1	-	TRBJ1-5	CATSDPDRDVSNQPQHF
TRBV2	-	TRBJ2-7	CASSPPGGPNEQYF
TRBV10-3	once	TRBJ1-1	CAISMGQGLEAFF
TRBV12-3/TRBV12-4	-	TRBJ1-1	CASSFYRDTEAFF
TRBV14	-	TRBJ2-7	CASSRRQGLHEQYF
TRBV5-1	-	TRBJ1-4	CASSLARAINEKLFF
TRBV10-3	many	TRBJ1-2	CAISDGEAGWYGYTF
TRBV7-9	-	TRBJ1-1	CASRKPGESTEAFF
TRBV7-2	-	TRBJ1-2	CASSEAVPPTWGYTF
TRBV28	-	TRBJ2-7	CASSLMTGEQYF
TRBV7-8	-	TRBJ1-4	CASIEGAGEKLFF
TRBV20-1	many	TRBJ2-1	CSARLAGGRNEQFF
TRBV25-1	-	TRBJ2-7	CASKSLGTSAYEQYF
TRBV24-1	many	TRBJ1-5	CATSDPQGREPQHF
TRBV7-6	many	TRBJ1-5	CASSLDGTGGQPQHF
TRBV6-5	many	TRBJ1-6	CASSYGRGVASPLHF
TRBV25-1	-	TRBJ1-4	CASTPSTGQVNEKLFF
TRBV7-8	many	TRBJ1-1	CASSPPRKAQAFF
TRBV7-2	-	TRBJ1-5	CASIEGQPNQPQHF
TRBV11-2	few	TRBJ2-7	CASSNWDYNYEQYF
TRBV25-1	-	TRBJ1-2	CASSDAGNGYTF
TRBV20-1	many	TRBJ2-7	CSARGRGDSYEQYF
TRBV10-2	few	TRBJ1-4	CASKEASGAGKLFF
TRBV6-5	once	TRBJ2-5	CASSLGVPLQETQYF
TRBV9	-	TRBJ2-7	CASSVDGQPSYEQYF
TRBV5-1	many	TRBJ2-7	CASSSTGLAYEQYF
TRBV5-1	many	TRBJ1-2	CASSISPGPIYGYTF
TRBV7-2	few	TRBJ1-3	CASSLEGGLPGNTIYF
TRBV7-9	few	TRBJ1-2	CASSLGISNYGYTF
TRBV7-9	few	TRBJ2-7	CASSQDAGRSYEQYF
TRBV14	few	TRBJ2-2	CASSQTGTSGRRSTGELFF
TRBV19	many	TRBJ1-6	CADRGNSPLHF
TRBV10-3	many	TRBJ2-6	CAISGPGVGSGANVLTF
TRBV10-3	-	TRBJ2-5	CASSEALQGLARETQYF
TRBV6-2/TRBV6-3	-	TRBJ2-5	CVGRGGRETQYF
TRBV9	few	TRBJ1-5	CASSLGTGGLYSNQPQHF
TRBV20-1	many	TRBJ2-7	CSARVRTSGRHSYEQYF
TRBV28	-	TRBJ1-2	CASSLLRAASYF
TRBV19	many	TRBJ1-1	CASSMQGANTEAFF